This TCR beta chain stems from a study of T cells after yellow fever vaccination. Points from the study as a whole: Researchers cautioned that FACS-sorted repertoires could harbor abundant clonotypes contaminating from the bulk population. Reappearing after the booster were most of the clones from primary vaccination (roughly 95% CD4, 88% CD8).

This clonotype was observed many times. Antigen: not known. TCRdb redid the calling of the 5' RACE reads with MiXCR, one entry per CDR3 protein. The repertoire includes some 240,000 distinct CDR3 sequences, more than 3% of them detected once, and 3.2% sits in the top ten. This CDR3 region has 14 residues. Trimming took 0 bases from V and 9 from J, leaving 12 bases between them. CDR1 is MNHEY, CDR2 SVGAGI, per germline. The chain recombines TRBV6-5 with TRBJ2-1; D is undetermined. The receptor was derived from a young man who received the YFV17D yellow fever vaccine. Sequences were derived from CD4+ T cells sorted from PBMCs, sampled 10 days after the yellow fever booster vaccination. The chain's CDR3 is CASSYSRRGAEQFF. In DNA, the CDR3 is TGTGCCAGCAGTTACTCCAGGCGCGGTGCTGAGCAGTTCTTC.